This T cell receptor (beta chain) was captured in a study of glioma-infiltrating T cells after dendritic cell vaccination. Assay: immunoSEQ multiplex PCR; the TCRdb copy retains only in-frame clones and omits some. The sample lists 60,000 to 70,000 clones, 82% occurring once. The sample consisted of blood, taken before dendritic cell vaccination. This receptor was taken from a human donor with glioblastoma.

CDR3 in DNA: TGCAGCGTTGAAGATGGGGGGGCAGTCGGGGAGCTGTTTTTT. Its translation: CSVEDGGAVGELFF. The V gene is TRBV29-1, the J gene TRBJ2-2, with D perhaps matching TRBD2 (7 bases). CDR3 length equals 14 residues. The V and J ends lost 0 bases and 7 bases respectively, with 12 bases between them. Germline V gene lookup returns CDR1 SQVTM and CDR2 ANQGSEA.